Below, 7 T cell receptor beta chains from the same sample are listed, as sequenced in a study of healthy donors' naive CD4 and CD8 T cells. TCR libraries were built from about 500 ng of total RNA by linear amplification. TCRdb re-derived calls from the reads in MiXCR, one entry per CDR3 protein. The sample holds approximately 180,000 distinct CDR3 sequences, 74% seen once. Sample: naive CD4+ and CD8+ T cells sorted from blood, pooled from several donors. The receptors come from a pool of human donors in good health; the sample pools cells from several healthy donors.

The chain employs TRBV6-2 or TRBV6-3 and TRBJ1-2, with D uncertain. The germline V gene has CDR1 MNHEY and CDR2 SVGEGT. Trimming pared 7 bases from V and 2 bases from J, leaving 23 bases between. The CDR3 is made up of 17 amino acids. CDR3 protein: CASNLSPPGLVNYGYTF. Written as DNA, the CDR3 is TGTGCCAGCAACCTGTCTCCTCCGGGATTAGTGAACTATGGCTACACCTTC.

The chain couples TRBV18 to TRBJ2-1; D possibly matches TRBD1 or TRBD2 (5 bases each). V shed 6 bases and J shed 5 bases, with 11 bases lying between them. The V gene's germline CDR1 is KGHSH and CDR2 LQKENI. This CDR3 is built from 13 residues. The CDR3 is CASSELGDNEQFF. DNA for the CDR3: TGTGCCAGCTCGGAACTAGGGGACAATGAGCAGTTCTTC.

This chain connects TRBV5-4 to TRBJ2-7; 11 nucleotides match TRBD2. This CDR3 spans 16 amino acids. In germline, CDR1 is SGHNT, CDR2 YYREEE (reference sequence). Trimming removed 3 bases from V and 2 bases from J; junction bases left unmatched: 7. CDR3 DNA: TGTGCCAGCAGCTCAAGGACTAGCGGGCGCACCTACGAGCAGTACTTC. This codes for CASSSRTSGRTYEQYF.

This clonotype was counted a few times. CDR3 amino acids: CASSMSGTVTDTQYF. In DNA, the CDR3 is TGTGCCAGTAGTATGTCCGGGACGGTCACAGATACGCAGTATTTT. The chain has TRBV19 and TRBJ2-3; either TRBD1 or TRBD2 may fit D (5 bases each). The CDR3 sequence is 15 residues long. With 3 bases removed from V and 2 bases from J, the gap between germline ends came to 12 bases. Germline assignment: CDR1 LNHDA and CDR2 SQIVND (reference sequence).

The sample holds one count of this clonotype. The rearrangement joins TRBV11-2 to TRBJ2-3; possible D gene TRBD1, 5 bases. V was pared by 5 bases and J by 1 base, with 13 bases between. The CDR3 covers 15 residues. CDR1 SGHAT and CDR2 FQNNGV come from the germline V gene. CDR3 nucleotides: TGTGCCAGCAGCCGGACAATAAGAGGCACAGATACGCAGTATTTT. It codes for CASSRTIRGTDTQYF.

J is TRBJ2-7 and V is TRBV12-3 or TRBV12-4; possible D gene TRBD2, 5 bases. The CDR3 has 12 residues. Trimming took 6 bases from V and 3 from J, leaving 9 bases between them. The DNA of the CDR3 is TGTGCCAGCAGCCTGGAGGACTACGAGCAGTACTTC. Protein product: CASSLEDYEQYF.

J is TRBJ2-7 and V is TRBV6-5; 8 nucleotides align to TRBD1. The CDR3 spans 14 residues. V lost 3 bases and J lost 3; bases outside the gene matches: 4. Germline V lookup: CDR1 MNHEY, CDR2 SVGAGI. The CDR3 reads CASSYQGANYEQYF. The DNA for the CDR3 is TGTGCCAGCAGTTATCAGGGGGCCAACTACGAGCAGTACTTC.